The entry below gives a single TCR beta chain sequence along with its context. Its antigen is still unknown. This entry belongs to a study of T cell responses to AZD1222 COVID-19 vaccine. For the study at large: Pooling was applied to second doses at about 4 or about 12 weeks.

Findings and caveats of the study: It should be noted that donors were predominantly white British and more often female, and clonal diversity was possibly underestimated. Every sample of the repertoires postdated the peak T cell response. Spike regions recognized by vaccine-associated CD4 TCRs spanned the protein, led by 160-218 and 743-854.

Germline assignment: CDR1 MNHEY and CDR2 SVGAGI. V was pared by 1 base and J by 10 bases, with 11 bases between. CDR3 length: 14 residues. Sequenced by immunoSEQ multiplex PCR; TCRdb stores in-frame clones only, minus some. The table lists approximately 170,000 clones, more than 80% of them singletons. The specimen was peripheral blood, collected on day 0 of AZD1222 vaccination. The clonotype comes from an adult in good health. V usage is TRBV6-5 and J usage is TRBJ1-6; D remains unclear. Here the CDR3 DNA reads TGTGCCAGCAGTTACTTAGCCCCTGGATCACCCCTCCACTTT. Translating it yields CASSYLAPGSPLHF.